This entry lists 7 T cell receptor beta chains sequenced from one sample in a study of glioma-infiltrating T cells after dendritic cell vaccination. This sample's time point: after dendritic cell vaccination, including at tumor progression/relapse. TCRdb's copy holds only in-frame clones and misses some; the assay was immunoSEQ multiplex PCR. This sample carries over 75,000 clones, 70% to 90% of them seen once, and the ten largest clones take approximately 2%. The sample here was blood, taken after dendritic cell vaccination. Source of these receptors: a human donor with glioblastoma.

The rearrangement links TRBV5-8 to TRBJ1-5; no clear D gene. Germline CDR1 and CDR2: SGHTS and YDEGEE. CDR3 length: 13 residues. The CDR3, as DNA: TGTGCAGAGGGCGCCGACGGCAATCAGCCCCAGCATTTT. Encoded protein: CAEGADGNQPQHF.

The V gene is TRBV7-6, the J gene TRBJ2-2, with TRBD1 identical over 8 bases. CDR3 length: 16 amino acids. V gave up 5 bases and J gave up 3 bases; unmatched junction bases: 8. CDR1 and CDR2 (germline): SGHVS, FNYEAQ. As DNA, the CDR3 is TGTGCCAGCAGCCCTTTGGACAGGGCTTACACCGGGGAGCTGTTTTTT. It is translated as CASSPLDRAYTGELFF.

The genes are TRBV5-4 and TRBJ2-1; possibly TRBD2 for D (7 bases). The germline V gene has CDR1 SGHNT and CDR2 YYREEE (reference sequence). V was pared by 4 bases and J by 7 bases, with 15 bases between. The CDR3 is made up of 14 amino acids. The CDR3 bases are TGTGCCAGCAGCGCCGGGGGGCCGAATAATGAGCAGTTCTTC. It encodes CASSAGGPNNEQFF.

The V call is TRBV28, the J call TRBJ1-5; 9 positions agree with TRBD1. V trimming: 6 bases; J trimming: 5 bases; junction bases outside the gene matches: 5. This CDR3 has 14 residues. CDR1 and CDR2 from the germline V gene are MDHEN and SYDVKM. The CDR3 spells CASRTGTGHQPQHF. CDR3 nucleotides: TGTGCCAGCAGGACCGGGACAGGGCATCAGCCCCAGCATTTT.

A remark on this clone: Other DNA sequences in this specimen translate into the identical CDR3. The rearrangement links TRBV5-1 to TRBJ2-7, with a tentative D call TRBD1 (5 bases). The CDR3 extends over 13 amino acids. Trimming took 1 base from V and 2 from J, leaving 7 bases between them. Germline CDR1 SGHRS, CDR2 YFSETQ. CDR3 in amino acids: CASSLQGTYEQYF. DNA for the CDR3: TGCGCCAGCAGCTTGCAGGGTACCTACGAGCAGTACTTC.

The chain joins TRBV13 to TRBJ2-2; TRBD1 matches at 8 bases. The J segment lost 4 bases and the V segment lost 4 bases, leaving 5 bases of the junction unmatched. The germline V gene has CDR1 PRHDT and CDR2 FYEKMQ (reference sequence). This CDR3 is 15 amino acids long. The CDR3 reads CASSSQDRATGELFF. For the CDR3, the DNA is TGTGCCAGCAGCTCCCAGGACAGGGCCACCGGGGAGCTGTTTTTT. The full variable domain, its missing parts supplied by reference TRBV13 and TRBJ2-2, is AAGVIQSPRHLIKEKRETATLKCYPIPRHDTVYWYQQGPGQDPQFLISFYEKMQSDKGSIPDRFSAQQFSDYHSELNMSSLELGDSALYFCASSSQDRATGELFFGEGSRLTVL.

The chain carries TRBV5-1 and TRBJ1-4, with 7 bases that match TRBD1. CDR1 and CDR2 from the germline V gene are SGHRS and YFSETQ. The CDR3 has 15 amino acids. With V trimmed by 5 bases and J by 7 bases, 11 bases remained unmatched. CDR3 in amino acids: CASRDGTVSGEKLFF. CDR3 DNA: TGCGCCAGCAGAGACGGGACAGTGAGCGGTGAAAAACTGTTTTTT.